One sample yielded the 6 T cell receptor beta chains listed below, sequenced in a study of control samples from healthy donors and cancer patients. Assay used: immunoSEQ multiplex PCR; TCRdb lists only in-frame clones, some missing. Of about 120,000 clones in the sample, 85% to 95% were seen once. The material sequenced was PBMCs. The receptors stem from a man older than 75 with head and neck cancer.

The CDR3 reads CASNDRDTGELFF. CDR3 nucleotide sequence: TGCGCCAGCAATGACAGGGACACCGGGGAGCTGTTTTTT. The chain has TRBV10-1 and TRBJ2-2; 7 bases are a match to TRBD1. Germline V CDR1 and CDR2: WNHNN, SYGVQD (reference sequence). There are 13 residues in the CDR3. J gave up 3 bases and V 7 bases, and 2 bases lay outside the gene matches.

V gene TRBV3-1 (or the pseudogene TRBV3-2) combines with J gene TRBJ2-7; D gene uncertain. The CDR3 runs 17 residues. V lost 0 bases and J lost 1, with 16 bases in between. Germline V gives CDR1 LGHDT, CDR2 YNNKEL (reference sequence). In DNA, the CDR3 is TGTGCCAGCAGCCAAGATCTCCGGAGAGCCCCTTCCTACGAGCAGTACTTC. Its protein is CASSQDLRRAPSYEQYF.

The chain joins TRBV30 to TRBJ1-2; no reliable D call. The CDR3 contains 13 residues. Germline V CDR1 and CDR2: GTSNPN, SVGIG (reference sequence). Trimming shortened V by 0 bases and J by 8 bases, and 13 bases separated the two germline ends. CDR3 region: CAWSVRGFEGYTF. The CDR3 nucleotides are TGTGCCTGGAGTGTACGCGGGTTTGAGGGCTACACCTTC.

The V call is TRBV4-2, the J call TRBJ1-5; D not certain. In germline, CDR1 is LGHNA, CDR2 YNFKEQ. Between the trimmed V and J ends, which lost 4 bases and 4 bases, there was a span of 5 bases. CDR3 length equals 12 residues. CDR3 in DNA: TGTGCCAGCAGCCCCGGGAATCAGCCCCAGCATTTT. The encoded protein is CASSPGNQPQHF.

J is TRBJ1-6 and V is TRBV14; TRBD1 is a possible D gene (5 bases). The CDR3 has 17 amino acids. The germline CDR1 and CDR2 sequences are SGHDN and FVKESK. V was cut by 3 bases and J by 0 bases, with 12 bases left in between. The CDR3 sequence is CASSQNYRSSYNSPLHF. In DNA, the CDR3 is TGTGCCAGCAGCCAGAATTACAGGAGCTCCTATAATTCACCCCTCCACTTT. Full variable domain (remainder filled in from reference TRBV14 and TRBJ1-6): EAGVTQFPSHSVIEKGQTVTLRCDPISGHDNLYWYRRVMGKEIKFLLHFVKESKQDESGMPNNRFLAERTGGTYSTLKVQPAELEDSGVYFCASSQNYRSSYNSPLHFGNGTRLTVT.

DNA for the CDR3: TGTGCCAGTAGACCCCTAAGCGGGGGTAATCAGCCCCAGCATTTT. As protein: CASRPLSGGNQPQHF. The chain carries TRBV19 and TRBJ1-5; D possibly corresponds to TRBD1 (5 bases). The length of the CDR3 is 15 residues. CDR1 is LNHDA, CDR2 SQIVND, per germline (reference sequence). With 6 bases removed from V and 4 bases from J, the gap between germline ends came to 16 bases.